This T cell receptor (beta chain) originates from a study of blood T cell repertoires in COVID-19. Overall study context: COVID-19 samples from acute and convalescent phases originated in the United States, Italy and Spain. Sources were T cells, B-cell-depleted T cells, or PBMCs; the material itself was cDNA or gDNA.

In the study's own analysis: Estimates of nucleated cell counts were drawn from the amplification of reference gene primers. Sequencing used immunoSEQ multiplex PCR; TCRdb keeps in-frame clones, though not all of them. V, J and clone size were drawn from that table, and D and trimming were deduced from the DNA. The repertoire holds some 45,000 clones, with roughly three quarters as singletons. Germline CDR1 is SGHRS and CDR2 is YFSETQ. The CDR3 is made up of 14 amino acids. The V end was cut by 4 bases, the J end by 3 bases, with 12 bases between. This sequence originates from a man between 65 and 79 years old with acute or convalescent COVID-19. Sequencing used peripheral blood. This chain uses TRBV5-1 with TRBJ2-3; TRBD1 might be the D (6 bases). Written as DNA, the CDR3 is TGCGCCAGCAGCCGACAGGAAGGGACAGATACGCAGTATTTT. This sequence encodes CASSRQEGTDTQYF. The entire variable domain, with the rest obtained from reference TRBV5-1 and TRBJ2-3, is as follows: KAGVTQTPRYLIKTRGQQVTLSCSPISGHRSVSWYQQTPGQGLQFLFEYFSETQRNKGNFPGRFSGRQFSNSRSEMNVSTLELGDSALYLCASSRQEGTDTQYFGPGTRLTVL.